The following is a T cell receptor beta chain sequence with its context. Sequenced by immunoSEQ multiplex PCR; TCRdb stores in-frame clones only, minus some. The table records 950,000 to 1,300,000 clones, roughly 80% of them present only once. The entry originates in a study of shared clonotypes between healthy human individuals. Per germline, CDR1 MDHEN and CDR2 SYDVKM. Trimming took 7 bases from V and 4 from J, leaving 13 bases between them. There are 13 residues in the CDR3. The chain couples TRBV28 to TRBJ1-2; perhaps TRBD1 as D (6 bases). This receptor was obtained from a man aged 18 to 30 in good health. What was sequenced was memory CD4+ T cells sorted from blood. Subset indicated: CD45RA-negative fraction. The DNA for the CDR3 is TGTGCCAGCACCCTAGGGGGTATCTATGGCTACACCTTC. Residues: CASTLGGIYGYTF.